This is a list of T cell receptor beta chains from one sample in a study of T-cell reconstitution after alpha-beta-depleted transplantation in children. TCRdb re-derived calls from the PCR reads in MiXCR, one entry per CDR3 protein. The sample contains 83,000 or so distinct CDR3 sequences, 8% to 9% of which appear only once. The sequencing here drew on PBMCs from the stem cell graft donor, taken from the stem cell graft. These receptors were taken from a human donor who donated a stem cell graft to a child with congenital amegakaryocytic thrombocytopenia. Each CDR3 is given with its conserved first and last residue. D genes are given only for firm matches. Rows give clone size only sometimes, using once, few, many, or a class for an expanded clone.

>many|TRBV4-1|TRBJ2-5|16|TRBD1
TGCGCCAGCAGCCATAACTTACAGGGGGCTAAGGAGACCCAGTACTTC
CASSHNLQGAKETQYF
>many|TRBV28|TRBJ2-7|12|-
TGTGCCAGCAGTTTACCCAGACACGAGCAGTACTTC
CASSLPRHEQYF
>many|TRBV28|TRBJ1-6|14|-
TGTGCCAGCAGTCCTGCGCGACGGGATTCACCCCTCCACTTT
CASSPARRDSPLHF
>many|TRBV24-1|TRBJ2-3|16|-
TGTGCCACCAGTGATTTGCGGGCAGGGAGGATAGATACGCAGTATTTT
CATSDLRAGRIDTQYF
>many|TRBV20-1|TRBJ2-5|14|TRBD2
TGCAGTCGTACTAGCGGGGGGGCATTGGAGACCCAGTACTTC
CSRTSGGALETQYF
>few|TRBV5-1|TRBJ1-2|17|TRBD1
TGCGCCAGCACTCAACCGGGACAGGGGCCCGGTGGGTATGGCTACACCTTC
CASTQPGQGPGGYGYTF
>-|TRBV3-1|TRBJ2-7|14|-
TGTGCCAGCAGCCTGACCGGGAACTCCTACGAGCAGTACTTC
CASSLTGNSYEQYF
>many|TRBV6-5|TRBJ2-2|15|TRBD2
TGTGCCAGCAGTCCATTAGCGGGAGACACCGGGGAGCTGTTTTTT
CASSPLAGDTGELFF
>many|TRBV6-5|TRBJ1-6|12|-
TGTGCCAGCGGGTCCCGGGGTTCACCCCTCCACTTT
CASGSRGSPLHF
>many|TRBV6-5|TRBJ1-1|10|-
TGTGCCTCGGGGGACACTGAAGCTTTCTTT
CASGDTEAFF
>many|TRBV20-1|TRBJ1-1|12|-
TGCAGTGCTAGATCCGGGTTGCATCCGGCTTTCTTT
CSARSGLHPAFF
>many|TRBV20-1|TRBJ2-1|14|TRBD1
TGCAGTGCTCTCGACAGGGGGGATTACAATGAGCAGTTCTTC
CSALDRGDYNEQFF
>many|TRBV27|TRBJ1-6|16|TRBD1
TGTGCCAGCAGTGTGTCGGGGACAGTCTATAATTCACCCCTCCACTTT
CASSVSGTVYNSPLHF
>many|TRBV5-1|TRBJ2-7|14|-
TGCGCCAGCAGCCCCGGGACGGAGACCTACGAGCAGTACTTC
CASSPGTETYEQYF
>many|TRBV5-6|TRBJ2-3|16|TRBD1
TGTGCCAGCAGCCCCCCAGGGGGCTTTACCACAGATACGCAGTATTTT
CASSPPGGFTTDTQYF
>-|TRBV5-6|TRBJ2-3|13|-
TGTGCCAGCAGCTTAATCTCCACAGATACGCAGTATTTT
CASSLISTDTQYF
>many|TRBV19|TRBJ2-2|14|TRBD1
TGTGCCAGTACCCTGGACAGGGCGACCGGGGAGCTGTTTTTT
CASTLDRATGELFF
>many|TRBV7-9|TRBJ2-3|15|TRBD1
TGTGCCAGCAGCTCCCTAGGGACAGGGGGAGATACGCAGTATTTT
CASSSLGTGGDTQYF
>many|TRBV27|TRBJ1-4|15|-
TGTGCCAGCAGGTTCTCTACGTCGTATCCTGAAAAACTGTTTTTT
CASRFSTSYPEKLFF
>many|TRBV7-3|TRBJ2-1|16|-
TGTGCCAGCAGCTTACTCGGAGGGATCTCCTACAATGAGCAGTTCTTC
CASSLLGGISYNEQFF
>medium-sized|TRBV20-1|TRBJ2-1|12|-
TGCAGTGCTGCTGAGGGTCACAATGAGCAGTTCTTC
CSAAEGHNEQFF
>many|TRBV3-1|TRBJ2-1|14|-
TGTGCCAGCAGCCAAGATCAGGGGGGAACAAAGCAGTTCTTC
CASSQDQGGTKQFF
>many|TRBV9|TRBJ2-2|16|-
TGTGCCAGCAGCCCCCGTATAGGTGTGAACACCGGGGAGCTGTTTTTT
CASSPRIGVNTGELFF
>many|TRBV10-3|TRBJ2-7|14|-
TGTGCCATCAGTGAGTCCAGCTCCGCGAGCGAGCAGTACTTC
CAISESSSASEQYF
>many|TRBV5-1|TRBJ2-3|12|-
TGCGCCAGCAGTCAGCTAGCAGATACGCAGTATTTT
CASSQLADTQYF
>few|TRBV28|TRBJ2-7|11|-
TGTGCCAGCTTCGGCTCCTACGAGCAGTACTTC
CASFGSYEQYF
>many|TRBV14|TRBJ2-1|15|TRBD1
TGTGCCAGCAGCCAAGGTTCTTACAGGGGCAATGAGCAGTTCTTC
CASSQGSYRGNEQFF
>many|TRBV6-5|TRBJ2-7|14|TRBD1
TGTGCCAGCAGTTACGGGACAGGGGCAGGCGAGCAGTACTTC
CASSYGTGAGEQYF
>many|TRBV12-3/TRBV12-4|TRBJ1-1|16|-
TGTGCCAGCAGTTTGGGCCTGGGGGGGATGAACACTGAAGCTTTCTTT
CASSLGLGGMNTEAFF
>many|TRBV4-3|TRBJ2-7|17|TRBD2
TGCGCCAGCAGCCAAGATCGAAAACGCGGGAGAGGCTACGAGCAGTACTTC
CASSQDRKRGRGYEQYF
>many|TRBV27|TRBJ1-2|13|-
TGTGCCAGCAGTTTGGGACTGAACTATGGCTACACCTTC
CASSLGLNYGYTF
>many|TRBV7-2|TRBJ2-1|17|TRBD2
TGTGCCAGCAGCTTAATGGGCAGCGGGGGCGCTGGCAATGAGCAGTTCTTC
CASSLMGSGGAGNEQFF
>many|TRBV7-2|TRBJ2-5|16|-
TGTGCCAGCAGCTTAGGGGGGCTGCAACCCCAAGAGACCCAGTACTTC
CASSLGGLQPQETQYF
>many|TRBV20-1|TRBJ2-7|14|TRBD1
TGCAGTGCTTATCTCCCGGGACAGCCCTACGAGCAGTACTTC
CSAYLPGQPYEQYF
>many|TRBV2|TRBJ2-1|16|TRBD1
TGTGCCAGCAGTGGGGGACAGGCGGGGTCCTACAATGAGCAGTTCTTC
CASSGGQAGSYNEQFF
>many|TRBV3-1|TRBJ2-3|15|-
TGTGCCAGCAGCCAAGATGCAACAGGCGCAGATACGCAGTATTTT
CASSQDATGADTQYF
>many|TRBV28|TRBJ2-3|15|-
TGTGCCAGCACTACTTCGACGGGGGGCACAGATACGCAGTATTTT
CASTTSTGGTDTQYF
>many|TRBV5-5|TRBJ2-5|14|-
TGTGCCAGCAGCTTAAACGGTGGCGGGGAGACCCAGTACTTC
CASSLNGGGETQYF
>many|TRBV20-1|TRBJ1-6|14|-
TGCAGTGCCGTAGGTCGGGGCAGAGGTTCACCCCTCCACTTT
CSAVGRGRGSPLHF
>many|TRBV20-1|TRBJ2-3|14|TRBD2
TGCAGTGCTAGGAGCGTTCGGCGGGAGGATACGCAGTATTTT
CSARSVRREDTQYF
>-|TRBV7-9|TRBJ1-3|16|TRBD1
TGTGCCAGCACCCCGAGAGGAACAGGGGCTGGAAACACCATATATTTT
CASTPRGTGAGNTIYF
>many|TRBV9|TRBJ1-1|15|-
TGTGCCAGCAGCGTAGGGGGGTCGGGGAACACTGAAGCTTTCTTT
CASSVGGSGNTEAFF
>many|TRBV7-2|TRBJ2-1|11|-
TGTGCCAGCAGCCACGGGGAACAGCAGTTCTTC
CASSHGEQQFF
>many|TRBV14|TRBJ2-7|13|-
TGTGCCAGCAGCCAACCATCTCGCTACGAGCAGTACTTC
CASSQPSRYEQYF
>-|TRBV29-1|TRBJ2-5|16|-
TGCAGCGTTTCCCTAAGTAGGGGGGGGGCTCAAGAGACCCAGTACTTC
CSVSLSRGGAQETQYF
>many|TRBV6-2/TRBV6-3|TRBJ1-1|19|-
TGTGCCAGCAGTTACTCCCCGACCCCTCGCGGGATCGGTAACACTGAAGCTTTCTTT
CASSYSPTPRGIGNTEAFF
>many|TRBV29-1|TRBJ2-7|13|-
TGCAGCGTTGAAGTACAACGAGCCCGCGAGCAGTACTTC
CSVEVQRAREQYF
>many|TRBV10-3|TRBJ2-5|16|-
TGTGCCATCAGTGAGAATTTCGGGGGGCCCAAAGAGACCCAGTACTTC
CAISENFGGPKETQYF
>many|TRBV12-3/TRBV12-4|TRBJ2-1|14|-
TGTGCCAGCAGTTTAGCGGGGGACCGGGGGGAGCAGTTCTTC
CASSLAGDRGEQFF
>many|TRBV29-1|TRBJ2-5|14|TRBD2
TGCAGCGTTGTTCTAGCGGGCATTCAAGAGACCCAGTACTTC
CSVVLAGIQETQYF
>many|TRBV4-1|TRBJ1-2|17|TRBD1
TGCGCCAGCAGCCAAGATACAGGGGGAAAACCTCTTAATGGCTACACCTTC
CASSQDTGGKPLNGYTF